This paragraph reports one T cell receptor beta chain. This record comes from a study of sequential checkpoint blockade in melanoma. The CDR3 has 13 amino acids. CDR1 and CDR2 (germline): SGHNT, YYREEE (reference sequence). Some clones are missing from TCRdb's copy, which holds only in-frame ones; the method was immunoSEQ multiplex PCR. Of approximately 11,000 clones detected, about two thirds appear once; the ten largest clones hold roughly 28%. Treatment meaning: randomized to nivolumab then ipilimumab (arm A) or the reverse (arm B). Patients had received no earlier DNA-damaging chemotherapy. From thawed PBMCs, live CD3+CD8+ cells negative for CD19 and CD56 were sorted.

J is TRBJ2-5 and V is TRBV5-4; D not certain. The DNA end favors TRBJ2-7, so the J call may be wrong. The receptor's source is a human donor with melanoma. The sequenced sample was CD8+ T cells sorted from blood (inferred from file names), obtained from a patient given nivolumab and ipilimumab in sequence. CDR3: CASSLSGGYEQYF. The CDR3 DNA is TGTGCCAGCAGCTTATCAGGTGGATACGAGCAGTACTTC.